These 12 T cell receptor beta chains share one sample of origin, sequenced in a study of T cells in Graves' hyperthyroidism and ophthalmopathy. Amplified regions were TCR beta CDR3 sequences from RNA transcripts. HTBI primers drove first-round RT-PCR of the TCR CDR3. One entry per CDR3 protein results from TCRdb running MiXCR on the multiplex PCR reads. The sample carries 300,000 to 450,000 distinct CDR3 sequences, about 14% recorded once. Specimen: blood. These receptors were obtained from a man aged 25 to 40 with Graves' hyperthyroidism that later progressed to Graves' ophthalmopathy.

This clonotype was observed a handful of times. The CDR3 reads CASSLEGGQGNEKLFF. CDR3 DNA sequence: TGCGCCAGCAGCTTGGAGGGAGGACAGGGGAACGAAAAACTGTTTTTT. The chain uses TRBV5-1 and TRBJ1-4; 9 positions agree with TRBD1. Germline V lookup: CDR1 SGHRS, CDR2 YFSETQ. This CDR3 has 16 amino acids. J gave up 8 bases and V 0 bases, and 8 bases lay outside the gene matches.

The sample holds many counts of this clonotype. This chain joins TRBV27 and TRBJ1-5, with TRBD1 as a possible D gene (6 bases). The CDR3 consists of 14 residues. CDR1 is MNHEY, CDR2 SMNVEV, per germline (reference sequence). Trimming took 0 bases from V and 5 from J, leaving 8 bases between them. The CDR3 here is CASSLSGAHQPQHF. The CDR3 nucleotides read TGTGCCAGCAGTTTATCGGGGGCACATCAGCCCCAGCATTTT.

This clonotype was counted many times. This chain links TRBV10-3 with TRBJ2-4, with D maybe TRBD1 (5 bases). This CDR3 is built from 16 residues. V was trimmed by 0 bases and J by 0 bases, leaving 9 bases between them. Germline V lookup: CDR1 ENHRY, CDR2 SYGVKD. CDR3 coding DNA: TGTGCCATCAGTGAGTCAGACAGTAAAGCCAAAAACATTCAGTACTTC. Encoded protein: CAISESDSKAKNIQYF.

Details on this clonotype: A read error may explain this, as a much larger clone is one base away. The chain carries TRBV5-1 and TRBJ1-1; TRBD1 might be the D (5 bases). V dropped 0 bases and J dropped 7 bases, with 13 bases sitting between them. The CDR3 length is 14 residues. The germline V gene encodes CDR1 SGHRS and CDR2 YFSETQ. For the CDR3, the DNA is TGCGCCAGCAGCTTGGGGGAGGGGAGCATTGAAGCTTTCTTT. It codes for CASSLGEGSIEAFF.

The chain joins TRBV12-3 or TRBV12-4 to TRBJ1-2; possible D gene TRBD1, 5 bases. Trimming stripped 5 bases from V and 0 bases from J, with 16 bases between. CDR3 length equals 16 residues. This CDR3 is CASSLGGGASNYGYTF. CDR3 DNA: TGTGCCAGCAGTCTGGGGGGGGGTGCCTCTAACTATGGCTACACCTTC.

In this sample, this clonotype turned up many times. J is TRBJ2-2 and V is TRBV11-3; D uncertain. This CDR3 comprises 12 residues. Germline CDR1 is SGHNT and CDR2 is YENEEA. The germline V and J ends were trimmed by 3 bases and 7 bases, with 6 bases remaining between them. CDR3 protein: CASSLDRGELFF. The CDR3 DNA reads TGTGCCAGCAGCTTGGACCGCGGGGAGCTGTTTTTT.

This clonotype was detected ten times or more. CDR3 sequence reads: CASSRDTTRSPLHF. DNA for the CDR3: TGCGCCAGCAGCCGGGACACCACGAGGTCACCCCTCCACTTT. The chain uses TRBV5-1 and TRBJ1-6, with a tentative D call TRBD1 (6 bases). CDR3 size: 14 residues. The germline gives CDR1 SGHRS, CDR2 YFSETQ. V was clipped by 4 bases and J by 10 bases, with 15 bases between them. Using reference TRBV5-1 and TRBJ1-6 for the parts outside the CDR3, the full variable domain is KAGVTQTPRYLIKTRGQQVTLSCSPISGHRSVSWYQQTPGQGLQFLFEYFSETQRNKGNFPGRFSGRQFSNSRSEMNVSTLELGDSALYLCASSRDTTRSPLHFGNGTRLTVT.

This clonotype was observed many times. The rearrangement links TRBV15 to TRBJ2-3; 9 nucleotides agree with TRBD2. The CDR3 extends over 15 amino acids. V was pared by 5 bases and J by 2 bases, with 5 bases of the junction left unmatched. Germline CDR1 reads LNHNV; CDR2 reads YYDKDF (reference sequence). CDR3 protein: CATSGSGGLTDTQYF. DNA for the CDR3: TGTGCCACCAGCGGGAGCGGGGGGCTCACAGATACGCAGTATTTT.

This clonotype has a count of ten or more. CDR3 region: CASSFGQFRTGELFF. CDR3 nucleotides: TGCGCCAGCAGCTTTGGACAGTTTCGCACCGGGGAGCTGTTTTTT. The rearrangement uses TRBV5-1 and TRBJ2-2; a weak D match, TRBD1 (6 bases). V lost 2 bases, J lost 4 bases, and 12 bases lay in between. There are 15 residues in the CDR3. Germline CDR1 and CDR2: SGHRS and YFSETQ.

This clonotype was seen many times. J is TRBJ2-5 and V is TRBV3-1, with TRBD2 identical over 9 bases. The CDR3 totals 15 residues. The V gene's germline CDR1 is LGHDT and CDR2 YNNKEL (reference sequence). The junction had 3 bases not matched to a gene; V was cut back by 1 base and J by 3 bases. CDR3 DNA sequence: TGTGCCAGCAGCCAAGGCGGGGGGGTTAAAGAGACCCAGTACTTC. Translated: CASSQGGGVKETQYF.

This clonotype was counted ten times or more. One end of the junction fails to match germline, which may point to a read error. V usage is TRBV28 and J usage is TRBJ1-5, with TRBD1 matching 8 bases. Germline CDR1 is MDHEN and CDR2 is SYDVKM. CDR3 length: 15 amino acids. CDR3 bases: TGCGCCAGCAGCTTGGGGGGACAGGGCAATCAGCCCCAGCATTTT. As protein: CASSLGGQGNQPQHF.

This rearrangement joins TRBV3-1 to TRBJ2-7; possibly TRBD1 for D (6 bases). The length of the CDR3 is 14 residues. Germline V gene lookup returns CDR1 LGHDT and CDR2 YNNKEL (reference sequence). Trimming left V 4 bases short and J 3 bases short, with 13 bases between. The CDR3 loop reads CASSPGSRGYEQYF. The CDR3 bases are TGTGCCAGCAGCCCTGGGTCCAGGGGCTACGAGCAGTACTTC.